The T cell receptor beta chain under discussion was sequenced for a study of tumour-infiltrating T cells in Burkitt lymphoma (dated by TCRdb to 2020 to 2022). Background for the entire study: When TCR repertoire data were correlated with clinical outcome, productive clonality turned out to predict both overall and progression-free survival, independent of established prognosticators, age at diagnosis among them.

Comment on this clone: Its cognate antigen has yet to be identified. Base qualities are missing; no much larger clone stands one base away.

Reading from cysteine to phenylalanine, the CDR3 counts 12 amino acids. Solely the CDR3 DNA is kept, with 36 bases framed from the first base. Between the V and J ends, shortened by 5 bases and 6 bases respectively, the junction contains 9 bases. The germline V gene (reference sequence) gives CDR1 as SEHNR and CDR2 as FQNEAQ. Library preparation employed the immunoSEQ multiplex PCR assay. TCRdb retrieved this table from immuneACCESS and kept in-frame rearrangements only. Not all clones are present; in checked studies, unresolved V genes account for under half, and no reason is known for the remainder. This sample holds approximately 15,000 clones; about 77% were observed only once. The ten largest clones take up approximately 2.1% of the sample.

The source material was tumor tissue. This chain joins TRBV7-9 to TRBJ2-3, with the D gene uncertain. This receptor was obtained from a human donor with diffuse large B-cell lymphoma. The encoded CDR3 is CASSGDTDTQYF. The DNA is TGTGCCAGCAGCGGAGACACGGATACGCAGTATTTT.